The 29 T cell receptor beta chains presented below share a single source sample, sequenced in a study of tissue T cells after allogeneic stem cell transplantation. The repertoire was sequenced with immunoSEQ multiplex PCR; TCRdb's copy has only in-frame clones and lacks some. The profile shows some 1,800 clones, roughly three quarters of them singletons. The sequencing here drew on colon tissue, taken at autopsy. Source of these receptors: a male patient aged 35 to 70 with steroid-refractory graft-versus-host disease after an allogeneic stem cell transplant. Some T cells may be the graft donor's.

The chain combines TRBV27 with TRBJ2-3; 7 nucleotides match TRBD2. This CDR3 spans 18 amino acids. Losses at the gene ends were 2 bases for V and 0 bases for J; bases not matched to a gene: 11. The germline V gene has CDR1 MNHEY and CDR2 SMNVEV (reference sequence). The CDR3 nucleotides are TGTGCCAGCAGTTTAGTCGGGGTTCGCGGGGGTAGCACAGATACGCAGTATTTT. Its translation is CASSLVGVRGGSTDTQYF.

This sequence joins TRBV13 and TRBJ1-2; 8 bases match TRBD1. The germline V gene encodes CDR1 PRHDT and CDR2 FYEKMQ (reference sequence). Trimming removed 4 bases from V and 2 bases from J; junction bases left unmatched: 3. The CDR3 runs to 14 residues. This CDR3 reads CASSSGTGNYGYTF. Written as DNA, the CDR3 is TGTGCCAGCAGCTCCGGGACAGGAAACTATGGCTACACCTTC.

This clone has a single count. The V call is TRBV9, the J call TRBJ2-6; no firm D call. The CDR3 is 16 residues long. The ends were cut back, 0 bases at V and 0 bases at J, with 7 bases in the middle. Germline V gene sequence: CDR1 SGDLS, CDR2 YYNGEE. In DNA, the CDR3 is TGTGCCAGCAGCGTAGGGGATTACTCTGGGGCCAACGTCCTGACTTTC. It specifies CASSVGDYSGANVLTF.

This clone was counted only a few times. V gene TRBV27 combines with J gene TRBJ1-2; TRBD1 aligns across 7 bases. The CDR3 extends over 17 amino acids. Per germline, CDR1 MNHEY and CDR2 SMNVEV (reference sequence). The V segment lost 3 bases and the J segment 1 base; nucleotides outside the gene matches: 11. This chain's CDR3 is CASSFRPGTEINYGYTF. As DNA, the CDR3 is TGTGCCAGCAGTTTCCGTCCCGGGACAGAAATTAACTATGGCTACACCTTC.

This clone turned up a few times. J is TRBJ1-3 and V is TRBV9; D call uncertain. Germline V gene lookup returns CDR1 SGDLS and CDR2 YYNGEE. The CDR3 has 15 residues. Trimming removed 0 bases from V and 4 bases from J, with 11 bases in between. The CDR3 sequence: CASSVERVPGNTIYF. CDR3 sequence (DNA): TGTGCCAGCAGCGTAGAAAGGGTCCCGGGAAACACCATATATTTT.

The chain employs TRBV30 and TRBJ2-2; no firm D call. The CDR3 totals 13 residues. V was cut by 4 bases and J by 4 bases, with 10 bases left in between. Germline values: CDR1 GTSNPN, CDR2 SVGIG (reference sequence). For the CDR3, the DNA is TGTGCCTGGAATCATGACGCCACCGGGGAGCTGTTTTTT. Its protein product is CAWNHDATGELFF.

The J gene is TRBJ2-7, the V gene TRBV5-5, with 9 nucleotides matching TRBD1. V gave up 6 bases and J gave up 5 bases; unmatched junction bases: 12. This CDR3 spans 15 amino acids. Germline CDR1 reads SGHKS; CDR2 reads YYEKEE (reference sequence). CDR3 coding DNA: TGTGCCAGCAACCCGGGACAGGGTTTCGGCGACGAGCAGTACTTC. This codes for CASNPGQGFGDEQYF.

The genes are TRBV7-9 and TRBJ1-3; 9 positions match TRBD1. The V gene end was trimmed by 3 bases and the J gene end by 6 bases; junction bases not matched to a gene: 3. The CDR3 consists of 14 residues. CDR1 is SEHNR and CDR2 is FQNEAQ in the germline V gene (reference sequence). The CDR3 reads CASSFGQGPNTIYF. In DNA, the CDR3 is TGTGCCAGCAGCTTTGGACAGGGGCCAAACACCATATATTTT.

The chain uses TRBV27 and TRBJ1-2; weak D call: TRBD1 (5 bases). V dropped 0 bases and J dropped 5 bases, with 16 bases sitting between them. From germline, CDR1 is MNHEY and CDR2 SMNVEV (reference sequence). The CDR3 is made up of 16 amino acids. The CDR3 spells CASSLSASNQGYGYTF. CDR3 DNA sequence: TGTGCCAGCAGTTTATCCGCCAGCAACCAGGGTTATGGCTACACCTTC.

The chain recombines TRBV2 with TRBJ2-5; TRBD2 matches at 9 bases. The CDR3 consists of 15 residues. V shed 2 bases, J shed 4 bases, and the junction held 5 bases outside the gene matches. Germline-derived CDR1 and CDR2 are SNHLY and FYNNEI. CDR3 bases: TGTGCCAGCAGTGAACGGCGGGGGGGTGGAGAGACCCAGTACTTC. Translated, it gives CASSERRGGGETQYF.

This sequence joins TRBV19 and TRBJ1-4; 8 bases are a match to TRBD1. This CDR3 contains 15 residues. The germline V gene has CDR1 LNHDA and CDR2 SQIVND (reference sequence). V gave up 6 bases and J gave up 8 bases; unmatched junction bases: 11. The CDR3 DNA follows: TGTGCCAGTAGACCTTTGGGACAGGCCCGAGAAAAACTGTTTTTT. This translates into CASRPLGQAREKLFF.

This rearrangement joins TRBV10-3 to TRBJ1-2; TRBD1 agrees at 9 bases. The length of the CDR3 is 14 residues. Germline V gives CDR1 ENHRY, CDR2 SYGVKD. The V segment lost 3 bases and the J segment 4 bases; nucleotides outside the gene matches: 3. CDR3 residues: CAISDGTGSYGYTF. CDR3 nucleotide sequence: TGTGCCATCAGTGACGGGACAGGGAGCTATGGCTACACCTTC.

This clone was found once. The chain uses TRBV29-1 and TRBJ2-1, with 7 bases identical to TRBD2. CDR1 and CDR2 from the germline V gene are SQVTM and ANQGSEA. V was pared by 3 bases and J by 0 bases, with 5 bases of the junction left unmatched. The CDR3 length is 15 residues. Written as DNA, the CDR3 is TGCAGCGTTGATACGGCTAGCGGCTCCTACAATGAGCAGTTCTTC. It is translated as CSVDTASGSYNEQFF.

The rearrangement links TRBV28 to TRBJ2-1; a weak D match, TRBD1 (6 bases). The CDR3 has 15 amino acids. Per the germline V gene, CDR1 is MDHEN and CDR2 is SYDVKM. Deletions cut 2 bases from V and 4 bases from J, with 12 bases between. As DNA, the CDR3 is TGTGCCAGCAGTTTAAGTCAGGGGTCATACAATGAGCAGTTCTTC. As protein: CASSLSQGSYNEQFF.

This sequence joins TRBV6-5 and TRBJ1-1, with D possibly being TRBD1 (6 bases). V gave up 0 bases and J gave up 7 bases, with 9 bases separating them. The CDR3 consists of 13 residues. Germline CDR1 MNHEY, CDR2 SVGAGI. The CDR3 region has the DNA TGTGCCAGCAGTTACTCAAGGGGGTTTGAAGCTTTCTTT. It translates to CASSYSRGFEAFF.

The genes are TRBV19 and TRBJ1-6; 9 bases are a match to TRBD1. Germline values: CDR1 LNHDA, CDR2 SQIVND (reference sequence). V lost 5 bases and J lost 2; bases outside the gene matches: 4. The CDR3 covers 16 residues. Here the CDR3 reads CASSSGTGTYNSPLHF. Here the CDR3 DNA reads TGTGCCAGTAGTTCGGGGACAGGGACCTATAATTCACCCCTCCACTTT.

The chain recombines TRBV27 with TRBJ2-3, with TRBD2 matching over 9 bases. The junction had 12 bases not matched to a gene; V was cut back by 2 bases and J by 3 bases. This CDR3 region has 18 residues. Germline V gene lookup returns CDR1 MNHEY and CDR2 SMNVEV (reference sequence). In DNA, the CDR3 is TGTGCCAGCAGTTTAGACCTTGGCGGCGGGGGGGCGACAGATACGCAGTATTTT. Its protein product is CASSLDLGGGGATDTQYF.

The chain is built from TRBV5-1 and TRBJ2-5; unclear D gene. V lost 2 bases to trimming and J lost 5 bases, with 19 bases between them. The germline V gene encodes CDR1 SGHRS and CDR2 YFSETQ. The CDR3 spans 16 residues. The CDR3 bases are TGCGCCAGCAGCTTAGACACCCCGGATGCCGAGGAGACCCAGTACTTC. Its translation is CASSLDTPDAEETQYF.

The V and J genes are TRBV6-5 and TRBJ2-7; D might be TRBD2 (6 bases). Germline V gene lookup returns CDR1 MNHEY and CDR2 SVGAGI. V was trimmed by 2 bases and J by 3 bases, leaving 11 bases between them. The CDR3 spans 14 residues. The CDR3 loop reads CASSYGMGGYEQYF. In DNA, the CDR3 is TGTGCCAGCAGTTACGGTATGGGGGGCTACGAGCAGTACTTC.

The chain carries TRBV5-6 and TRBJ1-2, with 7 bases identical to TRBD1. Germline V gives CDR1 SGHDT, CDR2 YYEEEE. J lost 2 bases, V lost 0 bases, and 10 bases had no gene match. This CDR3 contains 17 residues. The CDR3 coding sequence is TGTGCCAGCAGCTTGGTGAGACAGGGAAATGAAAACTATGGCTACACCTTC. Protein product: CASSLVRQGNENYGYTF.

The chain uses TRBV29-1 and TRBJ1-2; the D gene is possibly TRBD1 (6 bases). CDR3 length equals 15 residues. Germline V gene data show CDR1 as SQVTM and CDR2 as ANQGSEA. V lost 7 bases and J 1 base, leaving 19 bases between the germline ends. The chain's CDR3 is CSAQGGLTNNYGYTF. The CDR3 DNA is TGCAGCGCTCAAGGGGGACTGACGAATAACTATGGCTACACCTTC.

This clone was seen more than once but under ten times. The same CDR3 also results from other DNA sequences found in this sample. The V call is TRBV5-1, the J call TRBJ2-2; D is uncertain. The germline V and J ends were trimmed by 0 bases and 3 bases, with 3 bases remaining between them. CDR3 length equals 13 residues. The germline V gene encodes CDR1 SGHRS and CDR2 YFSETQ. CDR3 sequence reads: CASSLEDTGELFF. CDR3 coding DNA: TGCGCCAGCAGCTTGGAGGACACCGGGGAGCTGTTTTTT.

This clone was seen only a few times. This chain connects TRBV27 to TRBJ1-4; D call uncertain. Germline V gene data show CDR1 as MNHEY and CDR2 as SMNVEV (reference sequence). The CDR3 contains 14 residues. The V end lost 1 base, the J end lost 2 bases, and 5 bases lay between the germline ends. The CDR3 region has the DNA TGTGCCAGCAGTTTATTCGGGACTAATGAAAAACTGTTTTTT. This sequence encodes CASSLFGTNEKLFF. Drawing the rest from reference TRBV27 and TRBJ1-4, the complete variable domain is EAQVTQNPRYLITVTGKKLTVTCSQNMNHEYMSWYRQDPGLGLRQIYYSMNVEVTDKGDVPEGYKVSRKEKRNFPLILESPSPNQTSLYFCASSLFGTNEKLFFGSGTQLSVL.

Written as DNA, the CDR3 is TGTGCCAGCAGCTTAGGCCATTATAATTCACCCCTCCACTTT. This sequence encodes CASSLGHYNSPLHF. This chain joins TRBV7-9 and TRBJ1-6; D unresolved. V lost 1 base and J 4 bases, leaving 5 bases between the germline ends. Germline V gene sequence: CDR1 SEHNR, CDR2 FQNEAQ (reference sequence). The CDR3 extends over 14 amino acids. The variable domain in full, with the rest retrieved from reference TRBV7-9 and TRBJ1-6, is DTGVSQNPRHKITKRGQNVTFRCDPISEHNRLYWYRQTLGQGPEFLTYFQNEAQLEKSRLLSDRFSAERPKGSFSTLEIQRTEQGDSAMYLCASSLGHYNSPLHFGNGTRLTVT.

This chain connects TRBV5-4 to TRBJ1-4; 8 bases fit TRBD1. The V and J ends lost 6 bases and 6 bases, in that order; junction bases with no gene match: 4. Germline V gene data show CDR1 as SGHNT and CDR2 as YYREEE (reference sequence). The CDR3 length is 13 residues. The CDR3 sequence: CASNGGQDEKLFF. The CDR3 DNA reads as TGTGCCAGCAACGGGGGACAGGATGAAAAACTGTTTTTT.

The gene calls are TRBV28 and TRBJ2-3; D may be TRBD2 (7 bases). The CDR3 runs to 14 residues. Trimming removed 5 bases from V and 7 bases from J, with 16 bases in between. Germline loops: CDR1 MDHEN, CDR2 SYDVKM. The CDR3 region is CASSPGAGAYTQYF. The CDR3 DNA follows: TGTGCCAGCAGTCCCGGTGCGGGGGCGTATACGCAGTATTTT.

CDR3: CASSQAPQGPYEQYF. CDR3 DNA sequence: TGTGCCAGCAGCCAAGCCCCTCAGGGCCCCTACGAGCAGTACTTC. The chain carries TRBV3-1 (or the pseudogene TRBV3-2) and TRBJ2-7; D is perhaps TRBD1 (5 bases). The ends were cut back, 1 base at V and 2 bases at J, with 12 bases in the middle. The CDR3 extends over 15 amino acids. Germline CDR1 is LGHDT and CDR2 is YNNKEL (reference sequence).

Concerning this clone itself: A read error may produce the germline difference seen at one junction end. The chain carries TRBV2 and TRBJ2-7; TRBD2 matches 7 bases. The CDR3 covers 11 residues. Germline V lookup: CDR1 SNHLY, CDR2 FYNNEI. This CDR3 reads CASRPGGLGGF. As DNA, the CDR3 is TGTGCCAGCAGGCCCGGCGGGTTGGGGGGGTTC. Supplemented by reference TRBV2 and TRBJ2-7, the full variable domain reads EPEVTQTPSHQVTQMGQEVILRCVPISNHLYFYWYRQILGQKVEFLVSFYNNEISEKSEIFDDQFSVERPDGSNFTLKIRSTKLEDSAMYFCASRPGGLGGFGPGTRLTVT.

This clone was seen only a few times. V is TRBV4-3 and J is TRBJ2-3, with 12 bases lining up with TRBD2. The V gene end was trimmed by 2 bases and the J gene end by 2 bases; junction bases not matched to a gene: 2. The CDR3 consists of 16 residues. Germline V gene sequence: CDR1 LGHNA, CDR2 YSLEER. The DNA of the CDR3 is TGCGCCAGCAGCCAAAGACTAGCGGGGGTCACAGATACGCAGTATTTT. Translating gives CASSQRLAGVTDTQYF.